This TCR beta chain originates from a study of Ad26.COV2.S vaccination and SARS-CoV-2 variants. Points from the study as a whole: It is possible that the TCR breadth and depth analyses underestimated the total T cell responses.

About this clone itself: Its target is unknown.

Treatment specified: about 20 received Ad26.COV2.S at low or high dose, single or two shots; a few received placebo; per-sample allocation not given. Specimens were obtained on day 63 following the first vaccine or placebo injection. The data were produced by immunoSEQ multiplex PCR, yet TCRdb's version contains in-frame clones alone and is incomplete. Of 350,000 to 500,000 clones listed, roughly nine tenths are singletons. The CDR3 spans 14 residues. V gave up 0 bases and J gave up 1 base, with 7 bases separating them. Germline assignment: CDR1 SGHNT and CDR2 YENEEA. The sample consisted of peripheral blood, taken in a trial of Ad26.COV2.S vaccine versus placebo. The sequence was collected from a person between 18 and 60 years old who received the Ad26.COV2.S COVID-19 vaccine or a placebo. This chain joins TRBV11-3 and TRBJ2-7; D is undetermined. The chain's CDR3 is CASSLESASYEQYV. The CDR3 DNA sequence: TGTGCCAGCAGCTTAGAGTCTGCTTCCTACGAGCAGTACGTC.